The 13 T cell receptor beta chains below all came from one sample that was sequenced in a study of blood T cell repertoires in COVID-19. Sequencing used immunoSEQ multiplex PCR; TCRdb keeps in-frame clones, though not all of them. The table lists around 65,000 clones, about 81% of them singletons. Sample: peripheral blood. These receptors were collected from an elderly man with acute or convalescent COVID-19.

The chain couples TRBV10-3 to TRBJ1-1; the match to TRBD1 covers 7 bases. The CDR3 extends over 14 amino acids. Germline CDR1 reads ENHRY; CDR2 reads SYGVKD. V shed 5 bases, J shed 3 bases, and the junction held 6 bases outside the gene matches. The CDR3, as DNA: TGTGCCATCAGTTCCGACAGGGCGGACACTGAAGCTTTCTTT. Translating gives CAISSDRADTEAFF.

The chain is built from TRBV30 and TRBJ2-7, with 7 bases lining up with TRBD1. The CDR3 extends over 13 amino acids. Trimming at V came to 3 bases and at J to 3 bases, leaving 5 bases not matched to a gene. CDR1 and CDR2 from the germline V gene are GTSNPN and SVGIG (reference sequence). This chain's CDR3 is CAWRDRSLYEQYF. The CDR3 nucleotides are TGTGCCTGGAGGGACAGGTCCCTCTACGAGCAGTACTTC.

The CDR3 region has the DNA TGTGCCAGCAGCCCCCAGAGCGTCACAGATACGCAGTATTTT. Its protein is CASSPQSVTDTQYF. J is TRBJ2-3 and V is TRBV7-9; the D is unclear. The germline V gene encodes CDR1 SEHNR and CDR2 FQNEAQ (reference sequence). This CDR3 has 14 residues. With 5 bases removed from V and 2 bases from J, the gap between germline ends came to 11 bases. The full variable domain, in which reference TRBV7-9 and TRBJ2-3 provide the parts outside the CDR3, is DTGVSQNPRHKITKRGQNVTFRCDPISEHNRLYWYRQTLGQGPEFLTYFQNEAQLEKSRLLSDRFSAERPKGSFSTLEIQRTEQGDSAMYLCASSPQSVTDTQYFGPGTRLTVL.

The gene calls are TRBV6-6 and TRBJ2-1; D unclear. Between the trimmed V and J ends, which lost 7 bases and 1 base, there was a span of 8 bases. The CDR3 runs 13 residues. The germline V gene encodes CDR1 MNHNY and CDR2 SVGAGI (reference sequence). DNA of the CDR3: TGTGCCAGCACCTCGGGTTCCTACAATGAGCAGTTCTTC. This encodes CASTSGSYNEQFF.

The CDR3: CASSPRALRPGNTIYF. The CDR3 region has the DNA TGTGCCAGCAGTCCGCGGGCCCTAAGACCTGGAAACACCATATATTTT. The chain has TRBV28 and TRBJ1-3; D is uncertain. This CDR3 region has 16 residues. The germline V and J ends were trimmed by 5 bases and 2 bases, with 16 bases remaining between them. Looked up from germline, CDR1 is MDHEN and CDR2 is SYDVKM.

The J gene is TRBJ2-1, the V gene TRBV13, with D possibly matching TRBD1 (6 bases). In germline, CDR1 is PRHDT, CDR2 FYEKMQ (reference sequence). Deletions cut 1 base from V and 15 bases from J, with 13 bases between. The length of the CDR3 is 12 residues. CDR3 region: CASSLAGTYPFF. In nucleotides, the CDR3 is TGTGCCAGCAGCTTAGCTGGGACATACCCGTTCTTC. The full variable domain, in which reference TRBV13 and TRBJ2-1 provide the parts outside the CDR3, is AAGVIQSPRHLIKEKRETATLKCYPIPRHDTVYWYQQGPGQDPQFLISFYEKMQSDKGSIPDRFSAQQFSDYHSELNMSSLELGDSALYFCASSLAGTYPFFGPGTRLTVL.

The table lists this clone with a count of one. J is TRBJ1-2 and V is TRBV4-1; TRBD1 matches 8 bases. Trimming took 3 bases from V and 7 from J; bases not matched to a gene: 7. CDR3 length: 14 residues. The germline gives CDR1 MGHRA, CDR2 YSYEKL. The CDR3 is CASSHLRGRGGYTF. DNA of the CDR3: TGCGCCAGCAGCCACCTCAGGGGGCGCGGTGGCTACACCTTC.

This clone was seen a handful of times. The genes are TRBV24-1 and TRBJ1-2; 8 bases line up with TRBD1. Germline V CDR1 and CDR2: KGHDR, SFDVKD. V gave up 3 bases and J gave up 4 bases; unmatched junction bases: 6. The CDR3 has 15 amino acids. CDR3: CATSDATGVAYGYTF. For the CDR3, the DNA is TGTGCCACCAGTGATGCGACAGGGGTTGCCTATGGCTACACCTTC.

There are a few counts of this clone. The chain joins TRBV19 to TRBJ1-2; 10 bases align to TRBD1. The CDR3 totals 14 residues. CDR1 is LNHDA and CDR2 is SQIVND in the germline V gene (reference sequence). Trimming at V came to 1 base and at J to 8 bases, leaving 4 bases not matched to a gene. CDR3 region: CASSIGGTGAGYTF. The CDR3 DNA reads as TGTGCCAGTAGTATAGGCGGGACAGGGGCCGGCTACACCTTC. The whole variable domain, filled in from reference TRBV19 and TRBJ1-2, reads DGGITQSPKYLFRKEGQNVTLSCEQNLNHDAMYWYRQDPGQGLRLIYYSQIVNDFQKGDIAEGYSVSREKKESFPLTVTSAQKNPTAFYLCASSIGGTGAGYTFGSGTRLTVV.

The chain joins TRBV6-5 to TRBJ2-7; D perhaps matches TRBD2 (7 bases). V was shortened by 8 bases and J by 6 bases, with 23 bases between the two germline ends. This CDR3 comprises 15 residues. CDR1 and CDR2 from the germline V gene are MNHEY and SVGAGI. As DNA, the CDR3 is TGTGCCAGCCGTAATTATGGTTTGCGGGGGCCCGAGCAGTACTTC. Translation gives CASRNYGLRGPEQYF.

This clone was detected a few times. The rearrangement links TRBV15 to TRBJ2-4; D might be TRBD2 (6 bases). Trimming pared 2 bases from V and 7 bases from J, leaving 18 bases between. The CDR3 has 16 residues. Per the germline V gene, CDR1 is LNHNV and CDR2 is YYDKDF (reference sequence). The CDR3 bases are TGTGCCACCAGCAGACCGGGACTGCCCTCTGGGAACATTCAGTACTTC. This sequence encodes CATSRPGLPSGNIQYF.

In nucleotides, the CDR3 is TGTGCCAGCAGTTTACAGGGCTCTGGAAACACCATATATTTT. Residues: CASSLQGSGNTIYF. The chain uses TRBV6-5 and TRBJ1-3, with a tentative D call TRBD1 (6 bases). Germline values: CDR1 MNHEY, CDR2 SVGAGI. The CDR3 is 14 residues long. V was shortened by 4 bases and J by 0 bases, with 7 bases between the two germline ends.

The chain uses TRBV7-2 and TRBJ2-1; 14 bases agree with TRBD2. This CDR3 spans 18 amino acids. The germline V gene has CDR1 SGHTA and CDR2 FQGNSA. The ends lost 2 bases at V and 8 bases at J; junction bases unmatched: 11. The CDR3 sequence: CASSLPDRGLAGVYEQFF. The CDR3 DNA sequence: TGTGCCAGCAGCTTACCTGACAGGGGACTAGCGGGAGTTTATGAGCAGTTCTTC.